This T cell receptor beta chain was captured in a study of beta chain features in type 1 diabetes listed by TCRdb under 2018. Context from the whole study: Patients and healthy donors did not differ in mean age, gender distribution, total cell number or subset yield. The study compared the TCRB repertoires of sorted circulating CD4+ T cell subsets in recently diagnosed type 1 diabetes patients with those in matched healthy donors. Regulatory and stem cell-like memory subsets were obtained from only 8 patients and roughly 8 healthy donors, while naive and central memory subsets were obtained from all 28 donors. A total of approximately 100,000,000 sorted cells were examined across all samples, and the number of cells per subset was strongly correlated with RNA yield. The investigation overall reported the following: Sequencing cDNA rather than genomic DNA could over-represent highly expressing activated cells, although activation and CD3 levels did not differ between groups. At VDJ recombination sites, patients with type 1 diabetes made fewer insertions and deleted more nucleotides, a pattern implying thymic rearrangement abnormalities. PCR might favor shorter templates, but patient and control samples were amplified and corrected together, so any skew would affect both groups equally. Because small numbers of individuals were included in the HLA sub-analyses, any influence of HLA type on TCRB rearrangement was left unresolved. In all four CD4+ subsets, TCRB CDR3 length was moderately but significantly shorter in type 1 diabetes patients. The naive, central memory and regulatory TCRB repertoires appeared to resemble one another more closely among patients than among healthy donors.

This clone was picked up a small number of times. The antigen it binds to is not known. No much larger clone exists at a distance of one base, and base qualities are not known. CDR1 SEHNR and CDR2 FQNEAQ were looked up in the germline V gene (reference sequence). V is shortened by 4 bases, J by 2 bases, and the region joining them spans 11 bases. The cysteine opens and the phenylalanine closes a CDR3 of 14 amino acids. Just CDR3 DNA is preserved here, 42 bases in frame from base 1. All of the isolated RNA was reverse transcribed with the High Capacity cDNA Reverse Transcription Kit, so expressed TCRB transcripts were sequenced. Deep immunoSEQ sequencing was performed on naive, central memory and regulatory T cell samples, with an average of roughly 3.6 million total reads per sample. After sorted cells were lysed in RLT buffer, RNA was extracted with DNase-treated RNeasy Micro or Mini kits, with the choice depending on cell number. Each cell subset was processed on its own to prevent cross-contamination, while patient and healthy donor samples were processed together. The immunoSEQ multiplex PCR was used to amplify TCRB sequences from cDNA, generating 87-bp fragments that spanned the CDR3 region. Sequencing of the amplicons was done on the Illumina HiSeq platform. In the original analysis: PCR bias was computationally corrected using synthetic template baselines, reads within Hamming distance 2 were collapsed, and singletons that could not be merged were discarded. Reads were aligned against IMGT so that V, D and J genes, CDR3 length and insertions or deletions at six rearrangement sites could be assigned. Within each subset, clonotype counts were normalized to the number of sorted cells before true diversity and Gini coefficients were calculated with the tcR R package. The overlap coefficient, calculated on TCRB nucleotide sequences, was used to quantify repertoire sharing. Out-of-frame TCRB sequences from naive cells were analyzed as a proxy for the pre-selection repertoire. TCRdb carries this immuneACCESS record with in-frame sequences only. Its versions omit some clonotypes, under half of them owing to an unresolved V gene in the studies checked, with the rest unexplained. The V and J calls and the clone size are those of that table, but D and trimming were determined from the DNA. This sample comprises around 500,000 clones, approximately 10% of them detected only once. Of the sample, over 0.035% falls within the top ten clones.

From each donor, a single peripheral blood sample of roughly 0.11 L on average was drawn into heparinised tubes. A BD FACSAria II was used to sort naive, central memory, regulatory and stem cell-like memory CD4+ T cells with a panel that included CD45RO, CCR7, CD25, CD127, CD95 and CD27. Purity was above 95% for every sorted population. PBMCs were isolated immediately by Lymphoprep density gradient centrifugation and stained directly without culture. Samples were stained and sorted in pairs, with one healthy donor and one patient per experiment, so that batch effects were minimized. The TCR was taken from a woman aged 18-35 years in good health. Specimen: naive CD4+ T cells from blood. Explained via the paper, the cell subset or site label denotes: true naive CD4+ T cells. The chain uses TRBV7-9 and TRBJ1-1; tentative D gene TRBD1, with 5 bases matching. In nucleotides, the sequence is TGTGCCAGCAGCTGGATTACAGGTAACACTGAAGCTTTCTTT. Translated, it gives CASSWITGNTEAFF.